This TCR beta chain was recorded in a study of blood T cell repertoires in COVID-19. The wider study: COVID-19 samples from acute and convalescent phases originated in the United States, Italy and Spain. PBMCs, B-cell-depleted T cells, or T cells were the source of the cDNA or gDNA that made up the material.

Participant-given clinical history determined each cohort assignment. CDR1 and CDR2 from the germline V gene are GTSNPN and SVGIG (reference sequence). V lost 6 bases and J lost 7; bases outside the gene matches: 8. The CDR3 length is 14 residues. The assay was immunoSEQ multiplex PCR, and TCRdb's table has in-frame clones only and misses some. The sample records about 390,000 clones, approximately 87% being singletons. This sequence originates from a woman aged 45-65 years who had recovered from COVID-19. The specimen was PBMCs or T cells enriched from blood (not recorded which). The chain recombines TRBV30 with TRBJ2-2, with 10 bases fitting TRBD1. The CDR3 coding sequence is TGTGCCTGTCAGGACAGGGGGTACGTCGGGGAGCTGTTTTTT. Translated, it gives CACQDRGYVGELFF.